The entry that follows covers one T cell receptor beta chain sequence. This sample was taken from a study of low-dose radiotherapy and immunotherapy resistance in tumors. V gave up 5 bases and J gave up 1 base; unmatched junction bases: 5. The germline gives CDR1 SGHRS, CDR2 YFSETQ. The CDR3 is made up of 14 amino acids. cDNA synthesis used a TRAV/TRBV-specific primer set for both chains. It was with a constant-region primer and a V-primer adapter that TCRs were amplified over around 19 PCR cycles. In vitro transcription was used to amplify the isolated mRNA. Each CDR3 protein gets one entry after TCRdb re-called the reads with MiXCR. This table holds more than 12,000 distinct CDR3 sequences, around 50% found once.

The chain links TRBV5-1 to TRBJ1-2, with 7 positions matching TRBD1. The TCR comes from a human donor with advanced metastatic prostate, ovarian, gallbladder or colorectal cancer (not recorded which). This table probably holds off-target reads from a library built for another chain. CDR3 protein: CASRSGQNNYGYTF. In DNA form, the CDR3 reads TGCGCCAGCAGATCGGGACAGAATAACTATGGCTACACCTTC.